Following are 3 T cell receptor beta chains from one sample sequenced in a study of blood T cell repertoires in COVID-19. Produced via immunoSEQ multiplex PCR; TCRdb's table is partial and in-frame only. The sample holds fewer than 250,000 clones; roughly 91% are singletons and the top ten take roughly 7.2%. Sequences were obtained from PBMCs or T cells enriched from blood (not recorded which). All receptors derive from a man in his thirties or forties in a cohort exposed to, infected with or recovered from COVID-19 (not recorded which).

The chain joins TRBV6-1 to TRBJ2-1, with a possible D match to TRBD1 (6 bases). CDR1 MNHNS and CDR2 SASEGT come from the germline V gene. The germline V and J ends were trimmed by 1 base and 9 bases, with 10 bases remaining between them. This CDR3 has 13 residues. Written as DNA, the CDR3 is TGTGCCAGCAGTGAAGGACAGGATAGTGAGCAGTTCTTC. Its translation is CASSEGQDSEQFF.

Notes on this clone: Other DNA variants within this sample encode the same CDR3. This chain links TRBV5-1 with TRBJ2-3; D gene uncertain. This CDR3 is 11 amino acids long. CDR1 is SGHRS, CDR2 YFSETQ, per germline. The ends were cut back, 4 bases at V and 3 bases at J, with 3 bases in the middle. For the CDR3, the DNA is TGCGCCAGCAGCCTTACAGATACGCAGTATTTT. Translated, it gives CASSLTDTQYF.

The V call is TRBV5-1, the J call TRBJ2-7; TRBD1 agrees at 10 bases. Germline-derived CDR1 and CDR2 are SGHRS and YFSETQ. The CDR3 loop spans 16 amino acids. The V gene end was trimmed by 2 bases and the J gene end by 3 bases; junction bases not matched to a gene: 8. CDR3 loop: CASSLEAGTGVYEQYF. The CDR3 DNA is TGCGCCAGCAGCTTAGAGGCCGGGACAGGGGTCTACGAGCAGTACTTC.